The rows below give T cell receptor beta chains drawn from one sample of a study of cytomegalovirus exposure and HLA in healthy donors. Sequenced by immunoSEQ multiplex PCR; TCRdb stores in-frame clones only, minus some. Of 100,000 to 150,000 clones listed, around 8.5% were seen once; the top ten hold about 5.5%. Material for sequencing was PBMCs. The receptors come from a man aged 40-55 years in good health and CMV-seronegative. Both conserved end residues are part of each CDR3. The order of the fields is D gene, clone size, V gene, CDR3 protein. The D gene is left open where the match is weak. Rows may omit the clone size; those that give it use once, few, many or a size class.

d_call: TRBD1
clone_size: NA
v_call: TRBV27
cdr3_aa: CASSSTGTGPYEQYF

d_call: TRBD2
clone_size: NA
v_call: TRBV6-5
cdr3_aa: CASSISGPSNEQFF

d_call: NA
clone_size: NA
v_call: TRBV4-3
cdr3_aa: CASSQASTSSYEQYF

d_call: TRBD1
clone_size: few
v_call: TRBV5-4
cdr3_aa: CASSPTGTGGWRTQYF

d_call: NA
clone_size: few
v_call: TRBV7-8
cdr3_aa: CASSPRRGGVSTEAFF

d_call: TRBD1
clone_size: few
v_call: TRBV5-6
cdr3_aa: CASSLGGTGSYEQYF

d_call: TRBD1
clone_size: NA
v_call: TRBV7-2
cdr3_aa: CASSLGGTGTGSYEQYF

d_call: NA
clone_size: NA
v_call: TRBV12-1
cdr3_aa: CASPGTSSYEQYF

d_call: NA
clone_size: NA
v_call: TRBV29-1
cdr3_aa: CSGGTQETQYF

d_call: TRBD2
clone_size: few
v_call: TRBV19
cdr3_aa: CASSIELAGTSYEQYF

d_call: NA
clone_size: few
v_call: TRBV27
cdr3_aa: CASSYSLSGNTIYF

d_call: TRBD2
clone_size: once
v_call: TRBV11-2
cdr3_aa: CASSLPSGGYTDTQYF

d_call: TRBD2
clone_size: few
v_call: TRBV5-4
cdr3_aa: CASSQGLAGSRTDTQYF

d_call: TRBD1
clone_size: few
v_call: TRBV4-3
cdr3_aa: CASSQATGSYEQYF

d_call: NA
clone_size: NA
v_call: TRBV21-1
cdr3_aa: CARRLAGDYNEQFF

d_call: TRBD2
clone_size: NA
v_call: TRBV13
cdr3_aa: CASSSGTSGVGYEQYF

d_call: TRBD1
clone_size: NA
v_call: TRBV27
cdr3_aa: CASSFSRQGKNEQYF

d_call: TRBD2
clone_size: NA
v_call: TRBV7-8
cdr3_aa: CASSLARTSGVETQYF

d_call: NA
clone_size: NA
v_call: TRBV20-1
cdr3_aa: CSASRGVEQYF

d_call: NA
clone_size: NA
v_call: TRBV30
cdr3_aa: CAWRGGGTEAFF

d_call: TRBD1
clone_size: NA
v_call: TRBV14
cdr3_aa: CASSQIFGLGTGDTGELFF

d_call: TRBD1
clone_size: few
v_call: TRBV5-6
cdr3_aa: CASSLRQGAEDTQYF

d_call: TRBD1
clone_size: NA
v_call: TRBV7-2
cdr3_aa: CASSSGGGWDGYTF

d_call: NA
clone_size: few
v_call: TRBV28
cdr3_aa: CASTFPGQYGYTF

d_call: NA
clone_size: NA
v_call: TRBV5-6
cdr3_aa: CASSYIAGWTGELFF

d_call: NA
clone_size: NA
v_call: TRBV6-1
cdr3_aa: CASSSQPQHF

d_call: TRBD1
clone_size: few
v_call: TRBV5-1
cdr3_aa: CASSFTGGPSEAFF

d_call: NA
clone_size: NA
v_call: TRBV19
cdr3_aa: CASSIDHANQPQHF

d_call: NA
clone_size: few
v_call: TRBV27
cdr3_aa: CASSQADFDTQYF

d_call: NA
clone_size: many
v_call: TRBV6-4
cdr3_aa: CASSVSSAGELFF

d_call: NA
clone_size: NA
v_call: TRBV6-5
cdr3_aa: CASSYAASTDTQYF

d_call: NA
clone_size: few
v_call: TRBV19
cdr3_aa: CASSIRAGILTEAFF